This TCR beta chain emerged from a study of neoadjuvant anti-PD-1 for oral cavity cancer. Overall study: Patients mostly received three to four biweekly nivolumab doses at 3 mg/kg before surgery.

Findings and limits, study-wide: Higher pretreatment Treg/Th17 ratios tracked higher pretreatment blood clonality.

The CDR3 runs to 13 residues. The V and J ends lost 2 bases and 8 bases respectively, with 13 bases between them. Germline V gene sequence: CDR1 SGHRS, CDR2 YFSETQ. In this sample, this clone turned up a few times. Its antigen remains unknown. Two replicates per tumor sample, mostly from roughly 4.9 ug of genomic DNA. Using immunoSEQ multiplex PCR, the repertoire was profiled, and TCRdb retains in-frame clones only, with some absent. The sample holds roughly 7,000 clones, 50% to 75% seen once. V is TRBV5-1 and J is TRBJ1-2; D unresolved. The receptor was isolated from a person aged 35 to 85 with oral cavity squamous cell carcinoma. Sample: tumor tissue, taken before nivolumab (anti-PD-1) treatment. The chain's CDR3 is CASSLSGKQGYTF. Written as DNA, the CDR3 is TGCGCCAGCAGCTTATCCGGGAAGCAGGGCTACACCTTC. The whole variable domain, remainder taken from reference TRBV5-1 and TRBJ1-2, is KAGVTQTPRYLIKTRGQQVTLSCSPISGHRSVSWYQQTPGQGLQFLFEYFSETQRNKGNFPGRFSGRQFSNSRSEMNVSTLELGDSALYLCASSLSGKQGYTFGSGTRLTVV.